This T cell receptor (beta chain) was profiled in a study of tumor and adjacent non-tumor tissue in lung cancer. Notes on this clonotype: Its antigen is not identified. This CDR3 fails to terminate in the conserved phenylalanine or tryptophan, so it likely reflects a read error.

A modified ARM-PCR protocol with three rounds of nested PCR amplified TCRbeta. Via MiXCR, TCRdb re-called the multiplex PCR reads, giving one row per CDR3 protein. The repertoire has 100,000 to 150,000 distinct CDR3 sequences, around three fifths of them found once; the top ten carry about 13%. Points from the study as a whole: Higher tumor TCR diversity was associated with shorter survival.

RNA was extracted from bulk tissue without any cell sorting. The V end was cut by 3 bases, the J end by 3 bases, with 15 bases between. In germline, CDR1 is SGHNT, CDR2 YYREEE (reference sequence). The CDR3 totals 15 residues. This chain links TRBV5-4 with TRBJ1-1; the D gene is possibly TRBD1 (6 bases). Material for sequencing was lung tumor tissue. The clonotype originates from a young man with non-small cell lung cancer. CDR3 nucleotide sequence: TGTGCCAGCAGCTCCGAGGGGGGACGGGACACTGAAGCTTTCTCT. Protein product: CASSSEGGRDTEAFS.